The 20 T cell receptor beta chains presented below share a single source sample, sequenced in a study of control samples from healthy donors and cancer patients. Measured with immunoSEQ multiplex PCR; TCRdb has only the in-frame clones, and not every one. This sample has 91,000 or so clones, with roughly 90% found just once. Sequenced sample: blood. All receptors come from a woman in her 30s in good health.

The rearrangement joins TRBV10-3 to TRBJ1-2, with 7 positions matching TRBD1. V lost 3 bases, J lost 5 bases, and 9 bases stayed unmatched. The CDR3 contains 15 residues. Per the germline V gene, CDR1 is ENHRY and CDR2 is SYGVKD. CDR3 bases: TGTGCCATCAGTGAATTACAGGGGACGATGTATGGCTACACCTTC. Protein product: CAISELQGTMYGYTF.

This rearrangement joins TRBV5-1 to TRBJ2-3, with 10 bases fitting TRBD2. V dropped 0 bases and J dropped 1; count of bases not matched to a gene: 2. This CDR3 spans 16 amino acids. Germline CDR1 is SGHRS and CDR2 is YFSETQ. CDR3 residues: CASSLGLAGGTDTQYF. The CDR3 region has the DNA TGCGCCAGCAGCTTGGGGCTAGCGGGGGGCACAGATACGCAGTATTTT.

This clone showed up just once. V and J are TRBV4-2 and TRBJ2-7; 8 bases map to TRBD2. Germline CDR1 LGHNA, CDR2 YNFKEQ. The CDR3 is 14 amino acids. J was trimmed by 4 bases and V by 0 bases; bases with no gene match: 2. CDR3 nucleotide sequence: TGTGCCAGCAGCCAAGAGGGGACTAGGTACGAGCAGTACTTC. This encodes CASSQEGTRYEQYF.

DNA for the CDR3: TGTGCCAGCAGTGAAGTCCACAGGACTAGCACAGATACGCAGTATTTT. This encodes CASSEVHRTSTDTQYF. This chain links TRBV2 with TRBJ2-3; D is perhaps TRBD1 or TRBD2 (5 bases each). V lost 1 base, J lost 0 bases, and 11 bases lay in between. Germline values: CDR1 SNHLY, CDR2 FYNNEI. The CDR3 runs 16 residues.

The chain combines TRBV5-1 with TRBJ2-2; 15 bases match TRBD2. CDR1 and CDR2 (germline): SGHRS, YFSETQ. The CDR3 extends over 17 amino acids. Trimming took 0 bases from V and 4 from J; bases not matched to a gene: 1. The chain's CDR3 is CASSLAGLAGGTGELFF. The CDR3 DNA reads as TGCGCCAGCAGCTTGGCGGGACTAGCGGGAGGCACCGGGGAGCTGTTTTTT.

This chain links TRBV30 with TRBJ2-2, with TRBD2 matching over 10 bases. Germline-derived CDR1 and CDR2 are GTSNPN and SVGIG (reference sequence). V lost 2 bases to trimming and J lost 3 bases; unmatched junction nucleotides: 21. The CDR3 runs 21 residues. CDR3 region: CAWSPPWASGRSEWDTGELFF. The CDR3 DNA reads as TGTGCCTGGAGTCCACCCTGGGCTAGCGGGAGATCGGAGTGGGACACCGGGGAGCTGTTTTTT.

The genes are TRBV7-3 and TRBJ1-5; tentatively, D is TRBD1 (6 bases). V was trimmed by 2 bases and J by 7 bases, leaving 9 bases between them. Looked up from germline, CDR1 is SGHTA and CDR2 is FQGTGA. There are 13 residues in the CDR3. CDR3 loop: CASSLGGDQPQHF. CDR3 nucleotide sequence: TGTGCCAGCAGCTTAGGGGGCGACCAGCCCCAGCATTTT.

The chain recombines TRBV27 with TRBJ2-1; 9 bases match TRBD2. Germline values: CDR1 MNHEY, CDR2 SMNVEV (reference sequence). The trim removed 6 bases at V and 8 bases at J, leaving 8 bases unmatched. The CDR3 consists of 14 residues. Written as DNA, the CDR3 is TGTGCCAGCAGGGCAAGGGTAGCGGGAGATGAGCAGTTCTTC. Translation: CASRARVAGDEQFF.

J is TRBJ2-7 and V is TRBV7-2, with 11 bases fitting TRBD2. Germline values: CDR1 SGHTA, CDR2 FQGNSA. V lost 4 bases and J lost 7; bases outside the gene matches: 9. CDR3 size: 15 residues. CDR3 in amino acids: CASSSSSGRNREQYF. CDR3 coding DNA: TGTGCCAGCAGCTCGTCTAGCGGGAGGAATCGGGAGCAGTACTTC. Drawing the rest from reference TRBV7-2 and TRBJ2-7, the complete variable domain is GAGVSQSPSNKVTEKGKDVELRCDPISGHTALYWYRQSLGQGLEFLIYFQGNSAPDKSGLPSDRFSAERTGGSVSTLTIQRTQQEDSAVYLCASSSSSGRNREQYFGPGTRLTVT.

This chain links TRBV19 with TRBJ1-1; D is perhaps TRBD1 (5 bases). Germline values: CDR1 LNHDA, CDR2 SQIVND (reference sequence). The CDR3 loop spans 15 amino acids. With 3 bases removed from V and 0 bases from J, the gap between germline ends came to 11 bases. The CDR3 DNA reads as TGTGCCAGTAGTATCTCCGGGACCGTGAACACTGAAGCTTTCTTT. It codes for CASSISGTVNTEAFF.

The rearrangement joins TRBV30 to TRBJ1-1; D remains ambiguous. From germline, CDR1 is GTSNPN and CDR2 SVGIG (reference sequence). This CDR3 spans 13 amino acids. Trimming shortened V by 0 bases and J by 3 bases, and 8 bases separated the two germline ends. This chain's CDR3 is CAWSVRSDTEAFF. The CDR3, as DNA: TGTGCCTGGAGTGTACGGTCGGACACTGAAGCTTTCTTT.

The chain links TRBV30 to TRBJ2-1; D uncertain. Trimming took 0 bases from V and 0 from J, leaving 12 bases between them. There are 16 residues in the CDR3. Per the germline V gene, CDR1 is GTSNPN and CDR2 is SVGIG (reference sequence). CDR3 in DNA: TGTGCCTGGAGTGTGATGAGCTCGAGCTCCTACAATGAGCAGTTCTTC. Its protein product is CAWSVMSSSSYNEQFF.

V gene TRBV27 combines with J gene TRBJ1-4, with 8 bases lining up with TRBD1. The CDR3 consists of 15 residues. The V gene end was trimmed by 5 bases and the J gene end by 8 bases; junction bases not matched to a gene: 10. Germline values: CDR1 MNHEY, CDR2 SMNVEV (reference sequence). In DNA form, the CDR3 reads TGTGCCAGCAGTGGCGGGACAGGCCCTCCAGAAAAACTGTTTTTT. Protein sequence: CASSGGTGPPEKLFF. The whole variable domain, remainder taken from reference TRBV27 and TRBJ1-4, is EAQVTQNPRYLITVTGKKLTVTCSQNMNHEYMSWYRQDPGLGLRQIYYSMNVEVTDKGDVPEGYKVSRKEKRNFPLILESPSPNQTSLYFCASSGGTGPPEKLFFGSGTQLSVL.

The rearrangement links TRBV5-5 to TRBJ2-7; the match to TRBD2 covers 9 bases. Germline loops: CDR1 SGHKS, CDR2 YYEKEE (reference sequence). The CDR3 loop spans 16 amino acids. Trimming at V came to 4 bases and at J to 7 bases, leaving 15 bases not matched to a gene. The CDR3 bases are TGTGCCAGCAGCCGGCAGGCGGCCGGGACTAGCATAGAGCAGTACTTC. Amino acids: CASSRQAAGTSIEQYF.

The chain uses TRBV18 and TRBJ1-5; 8 bases map to TRBD1. The V gene's germline CDR1 is KGHSH and CDR2 LQKENI. The V and J ends lost 2 bases and 6 bases, in that order; junction bases with no gene match: 3. The CDR3 has 14 amino acids. DNA of the CDR3: TGTGCCAGCTCACCAACAGGGGGAAGTCAGCCCCAGCATTTT. This gives the protein CASSPTGGSQPQHF.

This chain uses TRBV6-4 with TRBJ2-1; TRBD2 matches at 8 bases. V was clipped by 4 bases and J by 4 bases; unmatched bases: 3. Germline values: CDR1 MRHNA, CDR2 SNTAGT. This CDR3 contains 14 residues. For the CDR3, the DNA is TGTGCCAGCAGTGGAATAGCGGGGTACAATGAGCAGTTCTTC. It codes for CASSGIAGYNEQFF.

The chain has TRBV10-1 and TRBJ1-4; no reliable D call. V was shortened by 3 bases and J by 5 bases, with 16 bases between the two germline ends. CDR1 is WNHNN, CDR2 SYGVQD, per germline (reference sequence). The CDR3 sequence is 16 residues long. CDR3 amino acids: CASSEGSGLSNEKLFF. CDR3 DNA sequence: TGCGCCAGCAGTGAAGGTAGTGGCCTCTCGAATGAAAAACTGTTTTTT.

The chain uses TRBV6-4 and TRBJ2-3, with TRBD2 matching 9 bases. The CDR3 contains 19 residues. CDR1 and CDR2 (germline): MRHNA, SNTAGT. V dropped 2 bases and J dropped 2; count of bases not matched to a gene: 14. The CDR3 spells CASSDPLTASGIDTDTQYF. As DNA, the CDR3 is TGTGCCAGCAGTGACCCCCTCACGGCTAGCGGGATAGACACAGATACGCAGTATTTT.

V gene TRBV19 combines with J gene TRBJ1-2; D might be TRBD1 (6 bases). V was clipped by 5 bases and J by 6 bases, with 25 bases between them. Germline V gene lookup returns CDR1 LNHDA and CDR2 SQIVND (reference sequence). The CDR3 totals 17 residues. The CDR3 DNA reads as TGTGCCAGTAGTCCCATACCCCCCTACAGGGAGGAGAATGGCTACACCTTC. It yields the protein CASSPIPPYREENGYTF. The entire variable domain, with the rest obtained from reference TRBV19 and TRBJ1-2, is as follows: DGGITQSPKYLFRKEGQNVTLSCEQNLNHDAMYWYRQDPGQGLRLIYYSQIVNDFQKGDIAEGYSVSREKKESFPLTVTSAQKNPTAFYLCASSPIPPYREENGYTFGSGTRLTVV.

The J gene is TRBJ2-7, the V gene TRBV6-1; D unclear. CDR1 is MNHNS, CDR2 SASEGT, per germline. V dropped 1 base and J dropped 2 bases, with 12 bases sitting between them. The CDR3 runs 15 residues. Written as DNA, the CDR3 is TGTGCCAGCAGTGAAGATACGGGTGGCCCCTACGAGCAGTACTTC. Amino acid sequence: CASSEDTGGPYEQYF.